Included here is one TCR beta chain sequence, with context. The sample belongs to a study of shared clonotypes between healthy human individuals. This CDR3 comprises 12 residues. J lost 5 bases, V lost 6 bases, and 3 bases had no gene match. Germline V gives CDR1 ENHRY, CDR2 SYGVKD. Produced via immunoSEQ multiplex PCR; TCRdb's table is partial and in-frame only. Of some 1,100,000 clones listed, 75% to 80% are singletons. Donors, without exception, were Caucasian adults residing in Nashville, Tennessee. This clonotype was obtained from a man aged 18 to 29 in good health. Some clones in this sample may be carry-over from other donors' samples. The sequenced sample was memory CD4+ T cells from PBMCs. Described subset: CD45RA-negative fraction. This chain connects TRBV10-3 to TRBJ2-7, with 8 bases aligning to TRBD2. The CDR3 spells CAISTSGDEQYF. The CDR3, as DNA: TGTGCCATCAGCACTAGCGGAGACGAGCAGTACTTC.